This entry lists 10 T cell receptor beta chains sequenced from one sample in a study of T cell repertoires in cytomegalovirus infection. MiXCR was run by TCRdb on the reads, yielding one entry per CDR3 protein. The sample has about 69,000 distinct CDR3 sequences, 25% to 30% seen once. The antigens of these receptors remain unknown. The material sequenced was CD8+ T cells from cultured PBMCs, taken from culture after CMV antigen stimulation. The source is a human donor in good health (CMV status not recorded). Some clones in this sample may be carry-over from other donors' samples.

This sequence joins TRBV20-1 and TRBJ2-3, with 11 bases fitting TRBD2. Germline lookup yields CDR1 DFQATT and CDR2 SNEGSKA (reference sequence). There are 17 residues in the CDR3. V was pared by 3 bases and J by 3 bases, with 11 bases of the junction left unmatched. The CDR3 nucleotides read TGCAGTGCTAGCCCCGAGCTAGCGGGGGGAAATACAGATACGCAGTATTTT. The encoded protein is CSASPELAGGNTDTQYF.

V usage is TRBV28 and J usage is TRBJ2-5; the D is unclear. Trimming shortened V by 8 bases and J by 0 bases, and 10 bases separated the two germline ends. The CDR3 is made up of 13 amino acids. The V gene's germline CDR1 is MDHEN and CDR2 SYDVKM. CDR3 sequence (DNA): TGTGCCAGCCAGCCACAATACCAAGAGACCCAGTACTTC. Encoded protein: CASQPQYQETQYF.

This clonotype appeared a single time. This chain links TRBV9 with TRBJ1-5; D remains ambiguous. The V gene lost 1 base and the J gene lost 6 bases, with 8 bases spanning the gap. Germline CDR1 and CDR2: SGDLS and YYNGEE. The CDR3 has 13 residues. CDR3 nucleotide sequence: TGTGCCAGCAGCGTATCCCCCGGTCAGCCCCAGCATTTT. Translated, it gives CASSVSPGQPQHF. Together with reference TRBV9 and TRBJ1-5, the CDR3 gives the full variable domain: DSGVTQTPKHLITATGQRVTLRCSPRSGDLSVYWYQQSLDQGLQFLIQYYNGEERAKGNILERFSAQQFPDLHSELNLSSLELGDSALYFCASSVSPGQPQHFGDGTRLSIL.

Turning to this clonotype: The junction shows a germline mismatch at one end, possibly a read error. The V call is TRBV11-2, the J call TRBJ2-7, with D maybe TRBD1 (5 bases). The CDR3 is 16 residues long. The V gene's germline CDR1 is SGHAT and CDR2 FQNNGV. DNA for the CDR3: TGTGCTAGCAGCTTAATTATTCCAGGGATTACCTACGAGCAGTACTTC. This gives the protein CASSLIIPGITYEQYF.

A word on this clonotype: A much more abundant neighbour one base away suggests this may be a read error. The V gene is TRBV29-1, the J gene TRBJ1-2; no reliable D call. The V and J ends lost 5 bases and 2 bases respectively, with 12 bases between them. The CDR3 extends over 13 amino acids. Germline lookup yields CDR1 SQVTM and CDR2 ANQGSEA. The CDR3 region is CSVKAASNYGYTF. CDR3 nucleotides: TGCAGCGTTAAAGCGGCCTCGAACTATGGCTACACCTTC.

The rearrangement joins TRBV19 to TRBJ1-1; TRBD1 agrees at 10 bases. After removal of 7 bases from V and 0 bases from J, the junction contained 5 bases not matched to a gene. In germline, CDR1 is LNHDA, CDR2 SQIVND (reference sequence). The CDR3 has 15 residues. The CDR3 here is CASTSDRGLNTEAFF. CDR3 DNA: TGTGCCAGTACCTCGGACAGGGGGTTGAACACTGAAGCTTTCTTT.

This clonotype showed up many times. The gene calls are TRBV7-8 and TRBJ2-3; 9 bases are shared with TRBD2. This CDR3 has 16 amino acids. Unmatched junction bases numbered 9, after V lost 5 bases and J lost 3 bases. Per the germline V gene, CDR1 is SGHVS and CDR2 is FQNEAQ. The chain's CDR3 is CASSLPGLAQTDTQYF. Written as DNA, the CDR3 is TGTGCCAGCAGCCTGCCGGGACTAGCTCAGACAGATACGCAGTATTTT.

In its sample, this clonotype was seen many times. The rearrangement links TRBV4-2 to TRBJ2-2; 12 nucleotides align to TRBD2. V gave up 4 bases and J gave up 4 bases; unmatched junction bases: 7. CDR1 is LGHNA and CDR2 is YNFKEQ in the germline V gene. The CDR3 has 17 residues. The CDR3 nucleotides are TGTGCCAGCAGCCTTGCTAGCGGGGGGGCCGCCACCGGGGAGCTGTTTTTT. Translation gives CASSLASGGAATGELFF.

The chain uses TRBV24-1 and TRBJ2-3; D unresolved. Germline V gene data show CDR1 as KGHDR and CDR2 as SFDVKD. The V and J ends lost 7 bases and 6 bases respectively, with 25 bases between them. The length of the CDR3 is 17 residues. The CDR3 loop reads CATSEMPVADVGDTQYF. The CDR3 nucleotides read TGTGCCACCAGCGAAATGCCCGTAGCTGACGTAGGGGATACGCAGTATTTT.

V usage is TRBV12-3 or TRBV12-4 and J usage is TRBJ2-5; D is possibly TRBD1 (5 bases). This CDR3 comprises 12 residues. V lost 7 bases and J lost 5, with 11 bases in between. CDR3 coding DNA: TGTGCCAGCACCGACTCAGGGGAGACCCAGTACTTC. Protein: CASTDSGETQYF.